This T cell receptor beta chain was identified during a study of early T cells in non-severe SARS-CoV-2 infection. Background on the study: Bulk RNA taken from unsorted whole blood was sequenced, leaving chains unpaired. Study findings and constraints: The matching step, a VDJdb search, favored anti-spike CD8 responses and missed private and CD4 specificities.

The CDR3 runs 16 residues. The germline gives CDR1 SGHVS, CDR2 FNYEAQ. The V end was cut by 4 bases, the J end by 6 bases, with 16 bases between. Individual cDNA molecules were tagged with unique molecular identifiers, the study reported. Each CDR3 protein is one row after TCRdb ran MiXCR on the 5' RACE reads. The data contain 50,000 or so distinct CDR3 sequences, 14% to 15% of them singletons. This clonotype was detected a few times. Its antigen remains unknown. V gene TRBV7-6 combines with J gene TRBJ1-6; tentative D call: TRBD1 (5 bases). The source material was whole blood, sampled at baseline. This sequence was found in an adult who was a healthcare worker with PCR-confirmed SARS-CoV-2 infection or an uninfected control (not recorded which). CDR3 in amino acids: CASSWGRAGTNSPLHF. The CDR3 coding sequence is TGTGCCAGCAGCTGGGGCCGCGCAGGGACTAATTCACCCCTCCACTTT.